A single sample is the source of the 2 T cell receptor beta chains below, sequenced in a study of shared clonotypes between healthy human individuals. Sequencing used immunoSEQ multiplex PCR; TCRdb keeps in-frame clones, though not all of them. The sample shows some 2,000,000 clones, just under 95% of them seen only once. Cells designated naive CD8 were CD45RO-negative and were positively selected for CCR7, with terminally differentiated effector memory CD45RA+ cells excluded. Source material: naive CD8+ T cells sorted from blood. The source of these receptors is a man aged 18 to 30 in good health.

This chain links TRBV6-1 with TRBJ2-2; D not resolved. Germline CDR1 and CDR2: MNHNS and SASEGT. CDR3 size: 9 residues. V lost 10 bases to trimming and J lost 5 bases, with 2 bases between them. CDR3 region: CATTGELFF. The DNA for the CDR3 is TGTGCCACTACCGGGGAGCTGTTTTTT.

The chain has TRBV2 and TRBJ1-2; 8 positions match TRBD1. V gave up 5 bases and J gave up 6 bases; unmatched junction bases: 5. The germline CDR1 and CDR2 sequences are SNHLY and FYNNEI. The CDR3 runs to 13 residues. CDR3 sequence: CASSSQGANGYTF. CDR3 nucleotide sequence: TGTGCCAGCAGTTCCCAGGGGGCGAATGGCTACACCTTC.